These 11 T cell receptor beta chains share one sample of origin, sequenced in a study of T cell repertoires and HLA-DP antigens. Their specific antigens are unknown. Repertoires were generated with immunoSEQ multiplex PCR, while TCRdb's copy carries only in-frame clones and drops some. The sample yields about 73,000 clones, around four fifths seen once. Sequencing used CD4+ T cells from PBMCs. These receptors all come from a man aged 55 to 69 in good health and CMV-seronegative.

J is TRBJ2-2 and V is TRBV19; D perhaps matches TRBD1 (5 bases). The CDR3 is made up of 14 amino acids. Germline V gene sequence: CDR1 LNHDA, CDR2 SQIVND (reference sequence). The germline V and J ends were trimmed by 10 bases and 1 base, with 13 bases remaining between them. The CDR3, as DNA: TGTGCCACCGACAGTTTGATGAACACCGGGGAGCTGTTTTTT. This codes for CATDSLMNTGELFF. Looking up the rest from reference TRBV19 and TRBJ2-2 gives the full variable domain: DGGITQSPKYLFRKEGQNVTLSCEQNLNHDAMYWYRQDPGQGLRLIYYSQIVNDFQKGDIAEGYSVSREKKESFPLTVTSAQKNPTAFYLCATDSLMNTGELFFGEGSRLTVL.

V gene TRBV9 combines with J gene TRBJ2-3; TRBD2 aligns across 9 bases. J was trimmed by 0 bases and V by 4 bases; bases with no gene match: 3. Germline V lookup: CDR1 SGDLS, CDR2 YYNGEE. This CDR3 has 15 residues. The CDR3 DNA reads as TGTGCCAGCAGCCAAACTAGCGGGAGCACAGATACGCAGTATTTT. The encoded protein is CASSQTSGSTDTQYF.

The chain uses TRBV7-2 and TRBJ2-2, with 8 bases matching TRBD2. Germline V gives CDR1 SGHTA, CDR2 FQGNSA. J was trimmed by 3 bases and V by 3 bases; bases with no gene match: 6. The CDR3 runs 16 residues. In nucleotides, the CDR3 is TGTGCCAGCAGCTTCGAACTAGCGGATTACACCGGGGAGCTGTTTTTT. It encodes CASSFELADYTGELFF.

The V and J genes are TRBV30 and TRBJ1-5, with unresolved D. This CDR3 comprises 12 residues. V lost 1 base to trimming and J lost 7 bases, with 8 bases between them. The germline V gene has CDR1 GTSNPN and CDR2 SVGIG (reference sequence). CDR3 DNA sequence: TGTGCCTGGAGTGCGGGGTACCAGCCCCAGCATTTT. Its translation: CAWSAGYQPQHF.

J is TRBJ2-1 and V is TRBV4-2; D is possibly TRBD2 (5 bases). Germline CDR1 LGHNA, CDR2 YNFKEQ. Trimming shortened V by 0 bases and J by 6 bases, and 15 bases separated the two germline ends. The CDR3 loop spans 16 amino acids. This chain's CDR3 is CASSQERTRPLNEQFF. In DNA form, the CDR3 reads TGTGCCAGCAGCCAAGAACGAACTAGGCCCCTCAATGAGCAGTTCTTC.

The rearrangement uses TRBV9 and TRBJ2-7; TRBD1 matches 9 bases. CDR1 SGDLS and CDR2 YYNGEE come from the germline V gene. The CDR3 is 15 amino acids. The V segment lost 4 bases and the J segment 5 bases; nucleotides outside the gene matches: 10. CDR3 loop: CASSSRTGTGNEQYF. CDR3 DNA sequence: TGTGCCAGCAGCTCCCGCACCGGGACAGGGAACGAGCAGTACTTC.

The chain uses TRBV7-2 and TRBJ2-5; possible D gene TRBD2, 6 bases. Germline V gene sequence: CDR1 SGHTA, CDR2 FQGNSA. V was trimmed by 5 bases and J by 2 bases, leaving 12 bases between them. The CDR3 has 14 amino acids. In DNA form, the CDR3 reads TGTGCCAGCAGCCCCGGGGGAAATCAAGAGACCCAGTACTTC. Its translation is CASSPGGNQETQYF.

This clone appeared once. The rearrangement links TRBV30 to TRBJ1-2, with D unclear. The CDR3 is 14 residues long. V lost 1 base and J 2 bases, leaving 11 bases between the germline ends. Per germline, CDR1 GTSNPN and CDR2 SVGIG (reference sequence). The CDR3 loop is CAWSARRQNYGYTF. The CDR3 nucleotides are TGTGCCTGGAGTGCCAGACGACAAAACTATGGCTACACCTTC.

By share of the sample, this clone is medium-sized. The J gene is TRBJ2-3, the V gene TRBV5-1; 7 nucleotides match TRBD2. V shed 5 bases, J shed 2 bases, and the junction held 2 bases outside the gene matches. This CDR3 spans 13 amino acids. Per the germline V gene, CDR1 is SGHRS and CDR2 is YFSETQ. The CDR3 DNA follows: TGCGCCAGCAGTAGCGGGTCCACAGATACGCAGTATTTT. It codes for CASSSGSTDTQYF.

CDR3 DNA sequence: TGTGCCAGCAGCCTCATGGGGACGAGCAATGAGCAGTTCTTC. Encoded protein: CASSLMGTSNEQFF. The rearrangement uses TRBV5-4 and TRBJ2-1; either TRBD1 or TRBD2 may fit D (5 bases each). Per the germline V gene, CDR1 is SGHNT and CDR2 is YYREEE (reference sequence). The CDR3 is 14 amino acids. V was cut by 4 bases and J by 6 bases, with 14 bases left in between.

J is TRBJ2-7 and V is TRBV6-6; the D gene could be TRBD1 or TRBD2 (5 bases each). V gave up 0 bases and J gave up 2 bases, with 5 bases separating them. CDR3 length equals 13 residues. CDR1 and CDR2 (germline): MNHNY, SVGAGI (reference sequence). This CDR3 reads CASSYSGAYEQYV. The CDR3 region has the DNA TGTGCCAGCAGTTACTCGGGGGCCTACGAGCAGTACGTC.